The 26 T cell receptor beta chains in this list originate from one sample, sequenced in a study of shared clonotypes between healthy human individuals. Only in-frame clones appear in the TCRdb table, and some are missing; sequencing was by immunoSEQ multiplex PCR. The profile shows roughly 2.5 million clones, over 85% of them singletons. Material: naive CD4+ T cells sorted from blood. Subset given: CD45RA+ positively selected. All receptors come from a man aged 18 to 29 in good health.

The chain has TRBV7-2 and TRBJ2-1; D may be TRBD2 (5 bases). CDR1 is SGHTA, CDR2 FQGNSA, per germline. V was pared by 6 bases and J by 1 base, with 13 bases between. The CDR3 loop spans 15 amino acids. CDR3 sequence: CASSFVAQSYNEQFF. The CDR3 bases are TGTGCCAGCAGTTTTGTAGCGCAATCCTACAATGAGCAGTTCTTC.

This chain uses TRBV7-2 with TRBJ2-7; TRBD2 matches 12 bases. J lost 3 bases, V lost 6 bases, and 3 bases had no gene match. The CDR3 spans 14 residues. Looked up from germline, CDR1 is SGHTA and CDR2 is FQGNSA. The CDR3 DNA follows: TGTGCCAGCAGGACTAGCGGGAGTCTCTACGAGCAGTACTTC. It translates to CASRTSGSLYEQYF.

V usage is TRBV7-2 and J usage is TRBJ2-1; 10 bases align to TRBD1. The V gene end was trimmed by 5 bases and the J gene end by 5 bases; junction bases not matched to a gene: 6. Germline loops: CDR1 SGHTA, CDR2 FQGNSA. The CDR3 runs to 15 residues. CDR3 region: CASSLGTGVHNEQFF. The CDR3 nucleotides read TGTGCCAGCAGCCTCGGGACAGGGGTGCACAATGAGCAGTTCTTC.

The chain has TRBV2 and TRBJ2-7, with D uncertain. Trimming removed 6 bases from V and 7 bases from J, with 10 bases in between. The CDR3 contains 11 residues. Germline-derived CDR1 and CDR2 are SNHLY and FYNNEI. In DNA form, the CDR3 reads TGTGCCAGCAGCGTCGAGCTAGAGCAGTACTTC. This encodes CASSVELEQYF. The full variable domain, in which reference TRBV2 and TRBJ2-7 provide the parts outside the CDR3, is EPEVTQTPSHQVTQMGQEVILRCVPISNHLYFYWYRQILGQKVEFLVSFYNNEISEKSEIFDDQFSVERPDGSNFTLKIRSTKLEDSAMYFCASSVELEQYFGPGTRLTVT.

J is TRBJ2-7 and V is TRBV5-1, with TRBD2 matching over 11 bases. Germline V gene sequence: CDR1 SGHRS, CDR2 YFSETQ. V dropped 2 bases and J dropped 4; count of bases not matched to a gene: 8. The CDR3 has 16 residues. CDR3: CASSFGRTSGSYEQYF. CDR3 nucleotide sequence: TGCGCCAGCAGCTTTGGACGAACTAGCGGGAGTTACGAGCAGTACTTC. Together with reference TRBV5-1 and TRBJ2-7, the CDR3 gives the full variable domain: KAGVTQTPRYLIKTRGQQVTLSCSPISGHRSVSWYQQTPGQGLQFLFEYFSETQRNKGNFPGRFSGRQFSNSRSEMNVSTLELGDSALYLCASSFGRTSGSYEQYFGPGTRLTVT.

The V gene is TRBV12-2, the J gene TRBJ2-2. TRBV12-2 is shown as a pseudogene. This CDR3 has 14 residues. CDR3 nucleotide sequence: TGTGCAAGTCGCTTAGCGTGTGGGGCCGGGGAGCTGTTTTTT. It is translated as CASRLACGAGELFF.

The chain uses TRBV13 and TRBJ2-1; D gene uncertain. The CDR3 is made up of 17 amino acids. CDR1 is PRHDT and CDR2 is FYEKMQ in the germline V gene (reference sequence). The V end lost 5 bases, the J end lost 0 bases, and 17 bases lay between the germline ends. In DNA, the CDR3 is TGTGCCAGCAGCCCCCCTGATATTAAGAGCTCCTACAATGAGCAGTTCTTC. It translates to CASSPPDIKSSYNEQFF.

The rearrangement uses TRBV12-5 and TRBJ2-4, with TRBD2 matching 10 bases. Germline V CDR1 and CDR2: LGHNT, FRNRAP. The CDR3 is 15 residues long. V was pared by 7 bases and J by 5 bases, with 8 bases of the junction left unmatched. This CDR3 reads CASAAAGGPQNIQYF. DNA of the CDR3: TGTGCTAGTGCAGCAGCGGGGGGGCCCCAAAACATTCAGTACTTC.

V usage is TRBV19 and J usage is TRBJ2-7; 11 nucleotides match TRBD2. There are 14 residues in the CDR3. The germline gives CDR1 LNHDA, CDR2 SQIVND (reference sequence). With 3 bases clipped from V and 6 bases from J, the junction kept 4 bases outside the gene matches. Written as DNA, the CDR3 is TGTGCCAGTAGTATGAGTCTAGCGGGAGGCGAGCAGTACTTC. It yields the protein CASSMSLAGGEQYF.

The rearrangement joins TRBV10-3 to TRBJ2-3; D not certain. This CDR3 spans 15 amino acids. Germline CDR1 ENHRY, CDR2 SYGVKD. Deletions cut 3 bases from V and 2 bases from J, with 12 bases between. CDR3 DNA sequence: TGTGCCATCAGTGAATCAACCCAATCCACAGATACGCAGTATTTT. Amino acid sequence: CAISESTQSTDTQYF.

The chain employs TRBV7-2 and TRBJ2-2; perhaps TRBD1 as D (6 bases). CDR3 size: 15 residues. V shed 1 base and J shed 7 bases, with 13 bases lying between them. Germline loops: CDR1 SGHTA, CDR2 FQGNSA. The chain's CDR3 is CASSLEPGAVGELFF. The CDR3 region has the DNA TGTGCCAGCAGCTTAGAGCCAGGGGCGGTCGGGGAGCTGTTTTTT.

This clone has just one count. The V call is TRBV5-1, the J call TRBJ1-2; possible D gene TRBD1, 6 bases. Germline V gives CDR1 SGHRS, CDR2 YFSETQ. The ends were cut back, 4 bases at V and 2 bases at J, with 12 bases in the middle. This CDR3 comprises 14 residues. The CDR3 DNA reads TGCGCCAGCAGCCTTACAGGGATCAACTATGGCTACACCTTC. Encoded protein: CASSLTGINYGYTF.

This chain links TRBV5-1 with TRBJ2-5; 8 nucleotides align to TRBD1. Germline CDR1 reads SGHRS; CDR2 reads YFSETQ. The V and J ends lost 3 bases and 5 bases, in that order; junction bases with no gene match: 9. The CDR3 has 15 residues. This chain's CDR3 is CASSSTQGAGETQYF. CDR3 in DNA: TGCGCCAGCAGCTCAACTCAGGGGGCCGGGGAGACCCAGTACTTC.

V usage is TRBV4-3 and J usage is TRBJ2-1, with a weak D call TRBD2 (6 bases). CDR3 length: 19 amino acids. V was clipped by 4 bases and J by 0 bases, with 22 bases between them. The germline V gene has CDR1 LGHNA and CDR2 YSLEER. CDR3 in amino acids: CASSLRVVVAVSSYNEQFF. CDR3 nucleotides: TGCGCCAGCAGCCTTCGGGTTGTGGTAGCGGTGAGCTCCTACAATGAGCAGTTCTTC.

The chain carries TRBV28 and TRBJ2-1, with TRBD2 as a possible D gene (6 bases). The CDR3 consists of 16 residues. Looked up from germline, CDR1 is MDHEN and CDR2 is SYDVKM. Trimming took off 5 bases at V and 5 bases at J, with 19 bases between the two ends. In DNA, the CDR3 is TGTGCCAGCAGTCCAGGAGGGAGACAGATAAACAATGAGCAGTTCTTC. It specifies CASSPGGRQINNEQFF.

Of note for this clone: Other nucleotide sequences from this sample produce the same CDR3. The chain recombines TRBV5-4 with TRBJ2-7; 13 bases are shared with TRBD2. The germline V gene has CDR1 SGHNT and CDR2 YYREEE (reference sequence). This CDR3 region has 15 residues. The trim removed 3 bases at V and 6 bases at J, leaving 6 bases unmatched. The CDR3 region is CASSSGLAGVGEQYF. The CDR3 nucleotides read TGTGCCAGCAGCTCCGGACTAGCGGGAGTGGGCGAGCAGTACTTC.

The chain uses TRBV25-1 and TRBJ1-5, with D perhaps matching TRBD1 (5 bases). V was shortened by 4 bases and J by 0 bases, with 10 bases between the two germline ends. The CDR3 loop spans 15 amino acids. Germline V CDR1 and CDR2: MGHDK, SYGVNS. The CDR3, as DNA: TGTGCCAGCAGTGGGACATCCAGTAGCAATCAGCCCCAGCATTTT. It encodes CASSGTSSSNQPQHF.

The V and J genes are TRBV4-1 and TRBJ2-5; TRBD2 matches 14 bases. Germline V gene data show CDR1 as MGHRA and CDR2 as YSYEKL. With V trimmed by 3 bases and J by 2 bases, 2 bases remained unmatched. The CDR3 has 16 residues. CDR3 sequence reads: CASSQTSGRAQETQYF. The DNA for the CDR3 is TGCGCCAGCAGCCAGACTAGCGGGAGGGCTCAAGAGACCCAGTACTTC.

The V gene is TRBV2, the J gene TRBJ2-7, with D possibly matching TRBD1 (7 bases). Between the trimmed V and J ends, which lost 6 bases and 2 bases, there was a span of 17 bases. Germline lookup yields CDR1 SNHLY and CDR2 FYNNEI. There are 15 residues in the CDR3. CDR3 loop: CASSVGRQGAYEQYF. In DNA, the CDR3 is TGTGCCAGCAGCGTCGGGAGACAGGGCGCCTACGAGCAGTACTTC.

This clone was detected once. This sample also contains other DNA sequences that code for the same CDR3. The CDR3 DNA reads TGTGCCAGCAGTCCAGGTTACTATGGCTACACCTTC. Translation: CASSPGYYGYTF. The chain couples TRBV28 to TRBJ1-2; D is ambiguous. This CDR3 comprises 12 residues. The germline V gene encodes CDR1 MDHEN and CDR2 SYDVKM. Trimming took off 5 bases at V and 3 bases at J, with 7 bases between the two ends.

V usage is TRBV10-1 and J usage is TRBJ2-7, with D hard to call. The CDR3 loop spans 12 amino acids. Germline CDR1 is WNHNN and CDR2 is SYGVQD (reference sequence). Trimming took off 4 bases at V and 1 base at J, with 5 bases between the two ends. The CDR3 spells CASSGGSYEQYF. CDR3 DNA sequence: TGCGCCAGCAGTGGTGGGTCCTACGAGCAGTACTTC.

This rearrangement joins TRBV5-6 to TRBJ1-2; the D is unclear. Germline values: CDR1 SGHDT, CDR2 YYEEEE. CDR3 size: 12 residues. V was shortened by 0 bases and J by 8 bases, with 8 bases between the two germline ends. The DNA of the CDR3 is TGTGCCAGCAGCTTGGCGGCTTACGGCTACACCTTC. This gives the protein CASSLAAYGYTF.

This rearrangement joins TRBV9 to TRBJ2-3; D call uncertain. Germline values: CDR1 SGDLS, CDR2 YYNGEE. Trimming removed 0 bases from V and 4 bases from J, with 12 bases in between. This CDR3 has 15 amino acids. The DNA for the CDR3 is TGTGCCAGCAGCGTAGGGCGACACGTCTCAGATACGCAGTATTTT. Encoded protein: CASSVGRHVSDTQYF.

V usage is TRBV5-1 and J usage is TRBJ2-5; 11 nucleotides agree with TRBD2. CDR1 and CDR2 (germline): SGHRS, YFSETQ. The ends lost 4 bases at V and 5 bases at J; junction bases unmatched: 7. The CDR3 covers 15 residues. This chain's CDR3 is CASSQTSGKGETQYF. DNA for the CDR3: TGCGCCAGCAGCCAGACTAGCGGGAAAGGGGAGACCCAGTACTTC.

This chain connects TRBV11-2 to TRBJ1-6, with 8 nucleotides matching TRBD1. Germline V gene sequence: CDR1 SGHAT, CDR2 FQNNGV. V was pared by 1 base and J by 8 bases, with 4 bases of the junction left unmatched. The CDR3 runs to 15 residues. The DNA of the CDR3 is TGTGCCAGCAGCTTAGGGACAGGGTGGGATTCACCCCTCCACTTT. Translation gives CASSLGTGWDSPLHF.

Only a few counts were recorded for this clone. The chain links TRBV30 to TRBJ1-6; 9 bases are a match to TRBD1. In germline, CDR1 is GTSNPN, CDR2 SVGIG (reference sequence). CDR3 length equals 15 residues. J gave up 10 bases and V 1 base, and 8 bases lay outside the gene matches. The CDR3 bases are TGTGCCTGGAGTGCACGGGACAGGGATCGATCACCCCTCCACTTT. The encoded protein is CAWSARDRDRSPLHF.